Below are 22 T cell receptor beta chains sequenced from a single sample in a study of blood T cell repertoires in COVID-19 (dated by TCRdb to 2018 to 2020). The library was generated by the immunoSEQ multiplex PCR assay. Entries here come from immuneACCESS through TCRdb and include only in-frame sequences with V and J called. Some clones fail to appear in such tables; in the studies checked, an unresolved V gene covers under half of the shortfall, and the cause of the remainder is unknown. In all, the sample holds about 280,000 clones, and under 90% of those were seen once. The top ten hold approximately 12% of the sample. What was sequenced was peripheral blood. All receptors come from a woman younger than 45 with COVID-19, enrolled during active disease.

V and J are TRBV2 and TRBJ2-1; the match to TRBD2 covers 13 bases. Germline V lookup: CDR1 SNHLY, CDR2 FYNNEI. With V trimmed by 6 bases and J by 5 bases, 13 bases remained unmatched. This CDR3 spans 18 amino acids. CDR3 DNA: TGTGCCAGCAGGGAACGAACGGAGACTAGCGGGGGGCACAATGAGCAGTTCTTC. It specifies CASRERTETSGGHNEQFF. The complete variable domain, with remaining parts taken from reference TRBV2 and TRBJ2-1, reads EPEVTQTPSHQVTQMGQEVILRCVPISNHLYFYWYRQILGQKVEFLVSFYNNEISEKSEIFDDQFSVERPDGSNFTLKIRSTKLEDSAMYFCASRERTETSGGHNEQFFGPGTRLTVL.

The chain has TRBV5-1 and TRBJ2-2; TRBD1 matches at 10 bases. Germline lookup yields CDR1 SGHRS and CDR2 YFSETQ. The CDR3 extends over 17 amino acids. V lost 1 base and J lost 3; bases outside the gene matches: 6. CDR3: CASSLPPGTGDTGELFF. In DNA, the CDR3 is TGCGCCAGCAGCTTGCCCCCCGGGACAGGGGACACCGGGGAGCTGTTTTTT.

J is TRBJ2-5 and V is TRBV12-3 or TRBV12-4; TRBD1 matches 9 bases. The V and J ends lost 8 bases and 4 bases, in that order; junction bases with no gene match: 5. The CDR3 extends over 13 amino acids. This chain's CDR3 is CASSRDRAETQYF. CDR3 sequence (DNA): TGTGCCAGCTCCAGGGACAGGGCAGAGACCCAGTACTTC.

The chain employs TRBV4-1 and TRBJ2-1; 7 nucleotides line up with TRBD2. Germline CDR1 and CDR2: MGHRA and YSYEKL. V trimming: 0 bases; J trimming: 8 bases; junction bases outside the gene matches: 10. CDR3 length: 16 amino acids. The DNA for the CDR3 is TGCGCCAGCAGCCAAGAAGCGGGGTCAGTTAGGGATGAGCAGTTCTTC. Translating gives CASSQEAGSVRDEQFF.

The chain couples TRBV19 to TRBJ2-1; possible D gene TRBD1, 5 bases. Trimming pared 1 base from V and 7 bases from J, leaving 11 bases between. In germline, CDR1 is LNHDA, CDR2 SQIVND (reference sequence). The CDR3 is 14 residues long. CDR3 sequence: CASSIGGRANEQFF. CDR3 DNA: TGTGCCAGTAGTATAGGTGGCAGGGCGAATGAGCAGTTCTTC.

The V gene is TRBV7-9, the J gene TRBJ1-4, with D possibly matching TRBD1 (6 bases). Trimming stripped 2 bases from V and 13 bases from J, with 17 bases between. The germline gives CDR1 SEHNR, CDR2 FQNEAQ (reference sequence). The CDR3 runs to 14 residues. As DNA, the CDR3 is TGTGCCAGCAGCTTATCACAGGGAGTTTCGGCACTGTTTTTT. Translated: CASSLSQGVSALFF.

The chain joins TRBV5-5 to TRBJ1-2, with 7 bases that match TRBD1. The CDR3 has 12 amino acids. Unmatched junction bases numbered 5, after V lost 5 bases and J lost 7 bases. In germline, CDR1 is SGHKS, CDR2 YYEKEE (reference sequence). In DNA form, the CDR3 reads TGTGCCAGCAGTCTAAACAGGGGTGGCTACACCTTC. It specifies CASSLNRGGYTF.

The chain uses TRBV19 and TRBJ2-7; 8 nucleotides line up with TRBD2. Germline lookup yields CDR1 LNHDA and CDR2 SQIVND (reference sequence). CDR3 length equals 17 residues. V lost 6 bases, J lost 3 bases, and 16 bases stayed unmatched. CDR3 DNA sequence: TGTGCCAGTAGCCCCTTCGGGGGGGGGCATACCGACTACGAGCAGTACTTC. Amino acids: CASSPFGGGHTDYEQYF.

The chain carries TRBV27 and TRBJ1-1, with 8 bases that match TRBD1. Per germline, CDR1 MNHEY and CDR2 SMNVEV (reference sequence). This CDR3 is built from 13 residues. The J segment lost 5 bases and the V segment lost 2 bases, leaving 1 base of the junction unmatched. CDR3 in DNA: TGTGCCAGCAGTTTAAACAGGGGGACTGAAGCTTTCTTT. Its translation is CASSLNRGTEAFF.

This CDR3 is CASSHPGVGGEQYF. CDR3 coding DNA: TGTGCCAGCAGCCACCCGGGCGTTGGAGGCGAGCAGTACTTC. V usage is TRBV7-9 and J usage is TRBJ2-7; perhaps TRBD2 as D (5 bases). CDR3 length equals 14 residues. Trimming shortened V by 5 bases and J by 6 bases, and 17 bases separated the two germline ends. Germline-derived CDR1 and CDR2 are SEHNR and FQNEAQ (reference sequence).

Written as DNA, the CDR3 is TGCGCCAGCAGCCAAGATCGGGGGTCCTACGAGCAGTACTTC. Protein: CASSQDRGSYEQYF. The chain is built from TRBV4-1 and TRBJ2-7; weak D call: TRBD2 (6 bases). CDR1 and CDR2 (germline): MGHRA, YSYEKL. V lost 0 bases, J lost 1 base, and 7 bases lay in between. CDR3 length: 14 residues.

In its sample, this clone was seen once. The chain links TRBV11-2 to TRBJ2-1; 9 nucleotides match TRBD2. V gave up 8 bases and J gave up 5 bases; unmatched junction bases: 4. Per the germline V gene, CDR1 is SGHAT and CDR2 is FQNNGV. The CDR3 has 13 amino acids. DNA for the CDR3: TGTGCCAGCGGAAGCGGGGGGAACAATGAGCAGTTCTTC. Translated: CASGSGGNNEQFF.

This clone is a singleton in its sample. The chain has TRBV28 and TRBJ2-1; D is perhaps TRBD2 (6 bases). Germline-derived CDR1 and CDR2 are MDHEN and SYDVKM. With 5 bases removed from V and 7 bases from J, the gap between germline ends came to 6 bases. The CDR3 has 11 amino acids. The CDR3 DNA sequence: TGTGCCAGCAGTCGGGAGAATGAGCAGTTCTTC. It codes for CASSRENEQFF.

The sample holds many counts of this clone. The rearrangement links TRBV29-1 to TRBJ1-1; perhaps TRBD1 as D (5 bases). CDR1 is SQVTM, CDR2 ANQGSEA, per germline. V was trimmed by 6 bases and J by 0 bases, leaving 17 bases between them. The CDR3 loop spans 15 amino acids. The CDR3, as DNA: TGCAGCGTAGCCGGGGGGTGGGCTATGAACACTGAAGCTTTCTTT. Amino acids: CSVAGGWAMNTEAFF. Supplemented by reference TRBV29-1 and TRBJ1-1, the full variable domain reads SAVISQKPSRDICQRGTSLTIQCQVDSQVTMMFWYRQQPGQSLTLIATANQGSEATYESGFVIDKFPISRPNLTFSTLTVSNMSPEDSSIYLCSVAGGWAMNTEAFFGQGTRLTVV.

The V call is TRBV10-3, the J call TRBJ2-3, with D perhaps matching TRBD1 (5 bases). The germline gives CDR1 ENHRY, CDR2 SYGVKD. The CDR3 is 14 amino acids. The ends were cut back, 3 bases at V and 5 bases at J, with 12 bases in the middle. The CDR3 loop reads CAISDPRAGDTQYF. In DNA, the CDR3 is TGTGCCATCAGTGATCCCAGGGCTGGAGATACGCAGTATTTT.

The chain combines TRBV11-2 with TRBJ2-1; D gene unclear. Trimming removed 4 bases from V and 10 bases from J, with 11 bases in between. This CDR3 comprises 12 residues. From germline, CDR1 is SGHAT and CDR2 FQNNGV. CDR3 bases: TGTGCCAGCAGCTACCGGTCCACCGAGCAGTTCTTC. Protein product: CASSYRSTEQFF.

The rearrangement uses TRBV6-5 and TRBJ2-7; TRBD1 aligns across 8 bases. This CDR3 is built from 15 residues. Germline V CDR1 and CDR2: MNHEY, SVGAGI. After removal of 6 bases from V and 4 bases from J, the junction contained 11 bases not matched to a gene. In DNA, the CDR3 is TGTGCCAGCAGACCTTCAGGGGGCGAGGGTTACGAGCAGTACTTC. It codes for CASRPSGGEGYEQYF.

The chain recombines TRBV7-9 with TRBJ1-1; D possibly corresponds to TRBD1 (5 bases). Trimming pared 3 bases from V and 6 bases from J, leaving 8 bases between. CDR3 size: 12 residues. Germline V gene data show CDR1 as SEHNR and CDR2 as FQNEAQ (reference sequence). CDR3 sequence (DNA): TGTGCCAGCAGCTTGGGGCGGTCTGAAGCTTTCTTT. Translation gives CASSLGRSEAFF.

The chain is built from TRBV7-2 and TRBJ1-3; 9 positions match TRBD1. V trimming: 5 bases; J trimming: 3 bases; junction bases outside the gene matches: 5. This CDR3 has 15 amino acids. Germline V gives CDR1 SGHTA, CDR2 FQGNSA. CDR3 bases: TGTGCCAGCAGCGCTGACAGGGGGGGTGGAAACACCATATATTTT. Protein: CASSADRGGGNTIYF.

The V gene is TRBV19, the J gene TRBJ1-1; 8 bases agree with TRBD1. Germline lookup yields CDR1 LNHDA and CDR2 SQIVND (reference sequence). The CDR3 runs 13 residues. J gave up 6 bases and V 3 bases, and 3 bases lay outside the gene matches. Here the CDR3 reads CASSIQGAPEAFF. For the CDR3, the DNA is TGTGCCAGTAGTATCCAGGGGGCGCCTGAAGCTTTCTTT.

The chain links TRBV7-9 to TRBJ1-4; 8 bases are a match to TRBD1. Germline loops: CDR1 SEHNR, CDR2 FQNEAQ (reference sequence). The CDR3 sequence is 18 residues long. The V gene end was trimmed by 1 base and the J gene end by 0 bases; junction bases not matched to a gene: 7. This chain's CDR3 is CASSLGRTGRATNEKLFF. CDR3 coding DNA: TGTGCCAGCAGCTTAGGGAGGACAGGGCGCGCAACTAATGAAAAACTGTTTTTT.

This clone appeared once. This chain joins TRBV4-2 and TRBJ2-1; 8 bases match TRBD1. CDR3 length: 17 amino acids. J was trimmed by 2 bases and V by 1 base; bases with no gene match: 7. CDR1 is LGHNA and CDR2 is YNFKEQ in the germline V gene. This CDR3 is CASSQATGGETYNEQFF. In nucleotides, the CDR3 is TGTGCCAGCAGCCAAGCTACAGGGGGAGAGACCTACAATGAGCAGTTCTTC.